The 30 T cell receptor beta chains in this list originate from one sample, sequenced in a study of CD8+ T cells in alopecia areata. RNA extraction was followed by reverse transcription into cDNA, which acted as the sequencing template. Some clones are missing from TCRdb's copy, which holds only in-frame ones; the method was immunoSEQ multiplex PCR. The table has some 110,000 clones, 35% to 40% seen once. The sample comprised CD4+ T cells sorted from blood. These receptors were taken from a human donor with alopecia areata.

The chain has TRBV5-6 and TRBJ2-7; D is ambiguous. There are 12 residues in the CDR3. Germline lookup yields CDR1 SGHDT and CDR2 YYEEEE. Trimming removed 2 bases from V and 6 bases from J, with 9 bases in between. CDR3 DNA sequence: TGTGCCAGCAGCTTCATGGTCTCCGAGCAGTACTTC. Translated: CASSFMVSEQYF.

There are a few counts of this clone. The chain joins TRBV29-1 to TRBJ2-3; 8 nucleotides align to TRBD2. This CDR3 spans 15 amino acids. After removal of 7 bases from V and 1 base from J, the junction contained 10 bases not matched to a gene. The germline gives CDR1 SQVTM, CDR2 ANQGSEA. The CDR3 loop is CSALPQTSGTDTQYF. The CDR3 bases are TGCAGCGCCCTCCCCCAGACTAGCGGCACAGATACGCAGTATTTT.

CDR3 loop: CASSLVQRPNNEQFF. CDR3 nucleotides: TGTGCCAGCAGCCTCGTCCAGCGGCCGAACAATGAGCAGTTCTTC. The rearrangement uses TRBV7-2 and TRBJ2-1; tentatively, D is TRBD2 (5 bases). Germline loops: CDR1 SGHTA, CDR2 FQGNSA. The CDR3 has 15 residues. V was cut by 5 bases and J by 5 bases, with 16 bases left in between.

The chain's CDR3 is CASSLGLGGGPQAVQETQYF. In DNA, the CDR3 is TGTGCCAGCAGCCTTGGGTTAGGGGGCGGACCCCAGGCGGTTCAAGAGACCCAGTACTTC. The chain is built from TRBV27 and TRBJ2-5; 7 nucleotides match TRBD1. Germline CDR1 and CDR2: MNHEY and SMNVEV (reference sequence). This CDR3 region has 20 residues. J gave up 2 bases and V 6 bases, and 24 bases lay outside the gene matches.

This clone appeared a few times. The chain joins TRBV28 to TRBJ1-1; D is unresolved. The length of the CDR3 is 12 residues. CDR1 MDHEN and CDR2 SYDVKM come from the germline V gene. Trimming pared 2 bases from V and 5 bases from J, leaving 6 bases between. DNA of the CDR3: TGTGCCAGCAGTTTAGGGAGAACTGAAGCTTTCTTT. It yields the protein CASSLGRTEAFF.

The rearrangement joins TRBV2 to TRBJ2-3; the D is unclear. The CDR3 spans 13 residues. CDR1 SNHLY and CDR2 FYNNEI come from the germline V gene. V lost 6 bases to trimming and J lost 2 bases, with 9 bases between them. CDR3 in amino acids: CASSSEATDTQYF. Here the CDR3 DNA reads TGTGCCAGCAGCTCCGAAGCCACAGATACGCAGTATTTT.

This clone has just a few counts. The chain links TRBV7-2 to TRBJ2-7, with D perhaps TRBD1 (6 bases). This CDR3 contains 16 residues. Germline V lookup: CDR1 SGHTA, CDR2 FQGNSA. Trimming stripped 3 bases from V and 0 bases from J, with 15 bases between. The DNA of the CDR3 is TGTGCCAGCAGCTTCGCCCCCGGGACAAACTCCTACGAGCAGTACTTC. Translating it yields CASSFAPGTNSYEQYF.

This clone was recorded a few times. V usage is TRBV29-1 and J usage is TRBJ2-3; the D is unclear. The CDR3 totals 13 residues. Trimming took off 4 bases at V and 4 bases at J, with 12 bases between the two ends. Germline assignment: CDR1 SQVTM and CDR2 ANQGSEA. CDR3 residues: CSVGGSSPDTQYF. CDR3 DNA: TGCAGCGTTGGGGGAAGTTCCCCAGATACGCAGTATTTT.

This clone was detected only a few times. The chain links TRBV7-9 to TRBJ2-1; 8 positions match TRBD1. The length of the CDR3 is 13 residues. Germline CDR1 reads SEHNR; CDR2 reads FQNEAQ (reference sequence). Trimming took 5 bases from V and 6 from J; bases not matched to a gene: 3. CDR3 coding DNA: TGTGCCAGCAGCCCCGGACAGGGCAATGAGCAGTTCTTC. This encodes CASSPGQGNEQFF.

This chain connects TRBV2 to TRBJ2-2; no clear D. Trimming shortened V by 7 bases and J by 4 bases, and 7 bases separated the two germline ends. From germline, CDR1 is SNHLY and CDR2 FYNNEI. This CDR3 spans 12 amino acids. The CDR3 region is CASKWGTGELFF. Written as DNA, the CDR3 is TGTGCCAGCAAGTGGGGCACCGGGGAGCTGTTTTTT.

The V call is TRBV10-3, the J call TRBJ2-3; 7 bases agree with TRBD2. This CDR3 region has 14 residues. Unmatched junction bases numbered 5, after V lost 6 bases and J lost 2 bases. Germline-derived CDR1 and CDR2 are ENHRY and SYGVKD. CDR3 DNA: TGTGCCATCAGAGGGAGCGGGGACACAGATACGCAGTATTTT. Residues: CAIRGSGDTDTQYF.

This chain joins TRBV28 and TRBJ2-7; D remains ambiguous. CDR3 length: 12 amino acids. The V gene lost 2 bases and the J gene lost 0 bases, with 2 bases spanning the gap. Germline-derived CDR1 and CDR2 are MDHEN and SYDVKM. The CDR3 bases are TGTGCCAGCAGTTTACTCTCCTACGAGCAGTACTTC. This sequence encodes CASSLLSYEQYF.

The chain carries TRBV7-2 and TRBJ1-6; D might be TRBD1 (5 bases). The germline V and J ends were trimmed by 0 bases and 10 bases, with 10 bases remaining between them. Germline lookup yields CDR1 SGHTA and CDR2 FQGNSA. CDR3 length: 14 amino acids. CDR3 sequence: CASSLARGGSPLHF. Here the CDR3 DNA reads TGTGCCAGCAGCTTAGCAAGGGGCGGCTCACCCCTCCACTTT.

This clone occurred once. The V call is TRBV6-5, the J call TRBJ2-7; 9 positions agree with TRBD1. This CDR3 has 15 residues. Germline loops: CDR1 MNHEY, CDR2 SVGAGI. V dropped 4 bases and J dropped 3; count of bases not matched to a gene: 7. The CDR3 loop reads CASSSEWTGVYEQYF. CDR3 bases: TGTGCCAGCAGTTCCGAATGGACAGGGGTCTACGAGCAGTACTTC.

Only a few counts were recorded for this clone. This chain connects TRBV4-1 to TRBJ2-5; 11 bases fit TRBD2. After removal of 2 bases from V and 5 bases from J, the junction contained 4 bases not matched to a gene. Germline values: CDR1 MGHRA, CDR2 YSYEKL. This CDR3 is 15 amino acids long. CDR3 bases: TGCGCCAGCAGCCAAACTAGCGGGAGTCGGGAGACCCAGTACTTC. It is translated as CASSQTSGSRETQYF.

V and J are TRBV30 and TRBJ1-5, with D perhaps matching TRBD1 (6 bases). V was trimmed by 7 bases and J by 2 bases, leaving 15 bases between them. CDR1 and CDR2 from the germline V gene are GTSNPN and SVGIG (reference sequence). The CDR3 is 14 amino acids. The CDR3 coding sequence is TGTGCCTTGTCACAGGGCGGCGGCAATCAGCCCCAGCATTTT. It yields the protein CALSQGGGNQPQHF.

The chain uses TRBV28 and TRBJ1-4; 7 bases map to TRBD1. V was clipped by 6 bases and J by 8 bases; unmatched bases: 6. The V gene's germline CDR1 is MDHEN and CDR2 SYDVKM. The CDR3 totals 13 residues. DNA for the CDR3: TGTGCCAGCAGGACCTCGACAGGGGAAAAACTGTTTTTT. Encoded protein: CASRTSTGEKLFF. The full variable domain, its missing parts supplied by reference TRBV28 and TRBJ1-4, is DVKVTQSSRYLVKRTGEKVFLECVQDMDHENMFWYRQDPGLGLRLIYFSYDVKMKEKGDIPEGYSVSREKKERFSLILESASTNQTSMYLCASRTSTGEKLFFGSGTQLSVL.

The J gene is TRBJ2-1, the V gene TRBV30, with a weak D call TRBD1 (6 bases). Germline V lookup: CDR1 GTSNPN, CDR2 SVGIG (reference sequence). The CDR3 is 12 amino acids. Trimming took 4 bases from V and 8 from J, leaving 12 bases between them. CDR3 coding DNA: TGTGCCTGGAACAGGGATACAGATGAGCAGTTCTTC. Its translation: CAWNRDTDEQFF.

The rearrangement links TRBV5-1 to TRBJ2-2; 8 nucleotides agree with TRBD2. V gave up 7 bases and J gave up 1 base; unmatched junction bases: 3. Germline V gene data show CDR1 as SGHRS and CDR2 as YFSETQ. The CDR3 covers 14 residues. The CDR3 DNA is TGCGCCAGCGGCGGGGGGAGGAACACCGGGGAGCTGTTTTTT. Amino acids: CASGGGRNTGELFF.

V gene TRBV28 combines with J gene TRBJ2-6; D remains unclear. The germline V and J ends were trimmed by 1 base and 3 bases, with 7 bases remaining between them. Germline lookup yields CDR1 MDHEN and CDR2 SYDVKM. CDR3 length: 15 residues. CDR3 nucleotide sequence: TGTGCCAGCAGTTTATCGGTGGTTGGGGCCAACGTCCTGACTTTC. Its protein product is CASSLSVVGANVLTF.

V usage is TRBV6-6 and J usage is TRBJ2-3; 7 bases are a match to TRBD1. V shed 6 bases and J 8 bases; nucleotides not matched to a gene: 11. Germline V CDR1 and CDR2: MNHNY, SVGAGI (reference sequence). This CDR3 region has 14 residues. CDR3 protein: CASRTDRSGFTQYF. The CDR3 DNA sequence: TGTGCCAGCAGGACGGACAGGTCGGGTTTTACGCAGTATTTT.

The chain recombines TRBV5-1 with TRBJ2-2, with D maybe TRBD2 (6 bases). V gave up 3 bases and J gave up 3 bases, with 12 bases separating them. CDR3 length equals 15 residues. Germline V gene data show CDR1 as SGHRS and CDR2 as YFSETQ. The CDR3 is CASSSRDFDTGELFF. CDR3 DNA: TGCGCCAGCAGCTCTCGGGACTTCGACACCGGGGAGCTGTTTTTT.

The rearrangement uses TRBV18 and TRBJ2-1; D is perhaps TRBD2 (6 bases). The V end was cut by 2 bases, the J end by 14 bases, with 16 bases between. Germline V gene lookup returns CDR1 KGHSH and CDR2 LQKENI. This CDR3 is built from 13 residues. The DNA for the CDR3 is TGTGCCAGCTCACCAAAAGGCACCGGGGAGGAGTTCTTC. Translated, it gives CASSPKGTGEEFF.

The chain uses TRBV29-1 and TRBJ2-7; TRBD2 matches 10 bases. This CDR3 has 13 amino acids. The V gene end was trimmed by 7 bases and the J gene end by 6 bases; junction bases not matched to a gene: 9. Germline V gene data show CDR1 as SQVTM and CDR2 as ANQGSEA. For the CDR3, the DNA is TGCAGCGCCTCTTCGCTAGCGGGAGCCGAGCAGTACTTC. Protein sequence: CSASSLAGAEQYF.

This chain joins TRBV4-2 and TRBJ2-5; 10 nucleotides match TRBD2. Gene TRBJ2-7 matches the end of the DNA better, so the J call may be wrong. CDR1 LGHNA and CDR2 YNFKEQ come from the germline V gene. The CDR3 has 15 residues. CDR3 nucleotides: TGTGCCAGCAGCCAACAACTAGCGGGGCCCTACGAGCAGTACTTC. Translation: CASSQQLAGPYEQYF.

The chain employs TRBV28 and TRBJ1-1; 9 bases line up with TRBD1. Germline-derived CDR1 and CDR2 are MDHEN and SYDVKM. With 6 bases clipped from V and 10 bases from J, the junction kept 6 bases outside the gene matches. The CDR3 is 12 amino acids. The DNA for the CDR3 is TGTGCCAGCAGACTCAGACAGGGGGGAGCTTTCTTT. Its protein is CASRLRQGGAFF.

To note about this clone: This CDR3 is also generated by other DNA sequences in the sample. The chain has TRBV4-3 and TRBJ2-5; D is possibly TRBD2 (6 bases). The CDR3 runs to 13 residues. The germline V and J ends were trimmed by 0 bases and 5 bases, with 7 bases remaining between them. Germline CDR1 is LGHNA and CDR2 is YSLEER. For the CDR3, the DNA is TGCGCCAGCAGCCAAGATCGGGGGGAGACCCAGTACTTC. Its translation is CASSQDRGETQYF.

Concerning this clone: This same CDR3 is encoded by further DNA sequences in the sample. The chain has TRBV5-1 and TRBJ2-7; no firm D call. CDR1 is SGHRS, CDR2 YFSETQ, per germline. The length of the CDR3 is 11 residues. V dropped 0 bases and J dropped 7 bases, with 5 bases sitting between them. DNA for the CDR3: TGCGCCAGCAGCTTGGCCGGAGAGCAGTACTTC. This encodes CASSLAGEQYF.

V is TRBV29-1 and J is TRBJ2-3; D is possibly TRBD2 (5 bases). CDR1 is SQVTM and CDR2 is ANQGSEA in the germline V gene. With 4 bases removed from V and 4 bases from J, the gap between germline ends came to 12 bases. The CDR3 is 13 amino acids. The CDR3 region has the DNA TGCAGCGTTGTTTCGGTAGCGTCAGATACGCAGTATTTT. Translating gives CSVVSVASDTQYF.

CDR3 DNA sequence: TGTGCCAGCAGTTTAAGGGATCTTACCTGGAGCTCCTACAATGAGCAGTTCTTC. Translated: CASSLRDLTWSSYNEQFF. J is TRBJ2-1 and V is TRBV28, with no clear D. Germline CDR1 is MDHEN and CDR2 is SYDVKM. V dropped 2 bases and J dropped 0 bases, with 17 bases sitting between them. This CDR3 spans 18 amino acids.